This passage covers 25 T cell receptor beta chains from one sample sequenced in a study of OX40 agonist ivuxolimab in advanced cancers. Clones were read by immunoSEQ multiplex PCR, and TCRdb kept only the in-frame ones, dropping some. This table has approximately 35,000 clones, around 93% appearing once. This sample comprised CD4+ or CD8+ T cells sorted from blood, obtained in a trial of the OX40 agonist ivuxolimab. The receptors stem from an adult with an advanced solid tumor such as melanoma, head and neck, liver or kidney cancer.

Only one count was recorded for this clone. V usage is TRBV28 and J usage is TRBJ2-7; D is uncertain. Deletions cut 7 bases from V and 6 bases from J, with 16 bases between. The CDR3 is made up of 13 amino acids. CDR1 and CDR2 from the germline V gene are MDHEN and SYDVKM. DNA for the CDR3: TGTGCCAGCATAGATAGGGCAGCTAGCGAGCAGTACTTC. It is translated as CASIDRAASEQYF.

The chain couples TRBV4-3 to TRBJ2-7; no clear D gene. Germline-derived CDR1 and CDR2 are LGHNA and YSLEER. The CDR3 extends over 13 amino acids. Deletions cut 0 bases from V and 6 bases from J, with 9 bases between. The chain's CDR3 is CASSQEESREQYF. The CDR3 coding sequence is TGCGCCAGCAGCCAAGAGGAGAGCCGCGAGCAGTACTTC.

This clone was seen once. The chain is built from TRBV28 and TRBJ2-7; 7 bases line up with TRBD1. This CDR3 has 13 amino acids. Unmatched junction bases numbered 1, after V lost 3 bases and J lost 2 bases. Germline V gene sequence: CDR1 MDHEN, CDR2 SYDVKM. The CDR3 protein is CASSLDRTYEQYF. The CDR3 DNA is TGTGCCAGCAGTTTGGACAGGACCTACGAGCAGTACTTC. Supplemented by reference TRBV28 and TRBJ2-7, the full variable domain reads DVKVTQSSRYLVKRTGEKVFLECVQDMDHENMFWYRQDPGLGLRLIYFSYDVKMKEKGDIPEGYSVSREKKERFSLILESASTNQTSMYLCASSLDRTYEQYFGPGTRLTVT.

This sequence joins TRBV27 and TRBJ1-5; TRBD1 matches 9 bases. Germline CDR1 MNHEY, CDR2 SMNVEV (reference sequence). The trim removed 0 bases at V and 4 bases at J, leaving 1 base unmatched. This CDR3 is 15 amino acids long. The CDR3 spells CASSLSGTGNQPQHF. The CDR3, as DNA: TGTGCCAGCAGTTTATCGGGGACAGGGAATCAGCCCCAGCATTTT.

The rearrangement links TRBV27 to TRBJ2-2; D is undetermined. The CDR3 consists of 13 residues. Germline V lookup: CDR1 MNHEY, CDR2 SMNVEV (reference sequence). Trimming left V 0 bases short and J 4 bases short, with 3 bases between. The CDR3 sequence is CASSLSLTGELFF. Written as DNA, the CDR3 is TGTGCCAGCAGTTTATCGCTCACCGGGGAGCTGTTTTTT.

CDR3 amino acids: CATSRDLNLGSYEQYF. As DNA, the CDR3 is TGTGCCACCAGCAGAGATCTAAACCTAGGATCCTACGAGCAGTACTTC. This sequence joins TRBV15 and TRBJ2-7; D unclear. Trimming stripped 0 bases from V and 1 base from J, with 13 bases between. Germline-derived CDR1 and CDR2 are LNHNV and YYDKDF (reference sequence). This CDR3 contains 16 residues.

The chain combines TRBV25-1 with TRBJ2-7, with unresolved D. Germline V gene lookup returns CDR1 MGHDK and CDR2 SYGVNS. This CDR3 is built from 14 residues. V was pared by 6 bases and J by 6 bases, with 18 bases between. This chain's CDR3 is CASRSTLNFPEQYF. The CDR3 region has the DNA TGTGCCAGCAGGTCGACCCTAAATTTCCCCGAGCAGTACTTC.

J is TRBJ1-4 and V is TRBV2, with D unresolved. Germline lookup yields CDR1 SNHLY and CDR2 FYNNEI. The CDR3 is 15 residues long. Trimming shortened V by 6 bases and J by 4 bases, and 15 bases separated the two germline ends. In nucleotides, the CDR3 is TGTGCCAGCAGGCGATGGAATGTCAATAATGAAAAACTGTTTTTT. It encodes CASRRWNVNNEKLFF.

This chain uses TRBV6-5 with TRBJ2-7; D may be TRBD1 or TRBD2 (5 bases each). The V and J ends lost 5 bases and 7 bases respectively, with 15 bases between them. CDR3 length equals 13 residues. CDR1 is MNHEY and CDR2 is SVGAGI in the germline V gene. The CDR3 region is CASSPGTRQEQYF. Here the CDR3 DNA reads TGTGCCAGCAGTCCTGGGACCAGACAGGAGCAGTACTTC.

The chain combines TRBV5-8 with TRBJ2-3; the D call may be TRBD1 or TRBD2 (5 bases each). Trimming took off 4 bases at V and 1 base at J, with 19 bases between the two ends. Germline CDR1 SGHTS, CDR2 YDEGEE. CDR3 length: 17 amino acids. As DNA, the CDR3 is TGTGCCAGCAGCCGGGACGGAATTACCTGGGGCACAGATACGCAGTATTTT. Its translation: CASSRDGITWGTDTQYF. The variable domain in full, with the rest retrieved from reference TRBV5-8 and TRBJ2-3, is EAGVTQSPTHLIKTRGQQATLRCSPISGHTSVYWYQQALGLGLQFLLWYDEGEERNRGNFPPRFSGRQFPNYSSELNVNALELEDSALYLCASSRDGITWGTDTQYFGPGTRLTVL.

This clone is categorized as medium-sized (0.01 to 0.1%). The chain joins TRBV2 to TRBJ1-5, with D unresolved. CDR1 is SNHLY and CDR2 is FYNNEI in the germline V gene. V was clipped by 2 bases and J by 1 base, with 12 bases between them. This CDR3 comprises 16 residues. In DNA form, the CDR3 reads TGTGCCAGCAGTGAAACAGTAACGACGAGCAATCAGCCCCAGCATTTT. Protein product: CASSETVTTSNQPQHF.

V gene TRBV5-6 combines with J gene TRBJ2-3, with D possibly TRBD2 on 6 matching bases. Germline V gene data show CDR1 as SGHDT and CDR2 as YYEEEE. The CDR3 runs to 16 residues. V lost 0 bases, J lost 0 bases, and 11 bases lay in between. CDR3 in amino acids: CASSLVVAESTDTQYF. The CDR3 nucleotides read TGTGCCAGCAGCTTGGTTGTAGCGGAGAGCACAGATACGCAGTATTTT.

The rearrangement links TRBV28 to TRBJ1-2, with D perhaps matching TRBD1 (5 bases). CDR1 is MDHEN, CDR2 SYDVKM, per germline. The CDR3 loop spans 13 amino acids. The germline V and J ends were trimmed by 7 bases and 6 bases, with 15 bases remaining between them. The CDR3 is CASNRGGFDGYTF. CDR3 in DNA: TGTGCCAGCAATCGGGGGGGATTCGATGGCTACACCTTC.

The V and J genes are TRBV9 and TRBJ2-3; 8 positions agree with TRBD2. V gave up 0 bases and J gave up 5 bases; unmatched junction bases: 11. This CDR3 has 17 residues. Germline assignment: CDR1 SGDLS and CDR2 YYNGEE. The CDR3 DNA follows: TGTGCCAGCAGCGTAGTGGGGGGAGCGGGAGAACAAGATACGCAGTATTTT. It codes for CASSVVGGAGEQDTQYF.

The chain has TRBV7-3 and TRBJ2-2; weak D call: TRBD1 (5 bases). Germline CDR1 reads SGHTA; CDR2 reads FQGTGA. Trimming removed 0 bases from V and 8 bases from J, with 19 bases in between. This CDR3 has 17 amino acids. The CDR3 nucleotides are TGTGCCAGCAGCTTAACGCGGTCAGGGTCACATTTAGGGGAGCTGTTTTTT. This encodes CASSLTRSGSHLGELFF.

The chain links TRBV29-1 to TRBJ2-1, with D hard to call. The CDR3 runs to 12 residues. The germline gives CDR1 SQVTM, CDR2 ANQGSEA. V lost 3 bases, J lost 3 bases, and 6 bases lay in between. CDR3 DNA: TGCAGCGTTGAGGCCAGCTACAATGAGCAGTTCTTC. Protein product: CSVEASYNEQFF.

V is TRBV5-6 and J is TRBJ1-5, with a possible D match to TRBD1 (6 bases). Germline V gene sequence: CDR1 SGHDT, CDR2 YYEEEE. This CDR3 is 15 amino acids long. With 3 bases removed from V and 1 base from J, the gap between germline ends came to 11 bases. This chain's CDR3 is CASSSGTYSNQPQHF. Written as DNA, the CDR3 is TGTGCCAGCAGCTCCGGGACATACAGCAATCAGCCCCAGCATTTT.

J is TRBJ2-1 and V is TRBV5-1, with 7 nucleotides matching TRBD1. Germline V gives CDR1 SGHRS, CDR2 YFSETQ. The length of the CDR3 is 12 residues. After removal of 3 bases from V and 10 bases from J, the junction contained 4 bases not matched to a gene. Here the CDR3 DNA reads TGCGCCAGCAGCTGGGACAGTCTAGAGCAGTTCTTC. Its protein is CASSWDSLEQFF.

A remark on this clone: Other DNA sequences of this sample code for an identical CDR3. The DNA for the CDR3 is TGTGCCAGCAGCGTGGGACTAGCGGAGTACAATGAGCAGTTCTTC. Its protein is CASSVGLAEYNEQFF. The chain links TRBV9 to TRBJ2-1, with 11 positions matching TRBD2. The junction had 2 bases not matched to a gene; V was cut back by 2 bases and J by 4 bases. The CDR3 runs to 15 residues. Germline V gene lookup returns CDR1 SGDLS and CDR2 YYNGEE.

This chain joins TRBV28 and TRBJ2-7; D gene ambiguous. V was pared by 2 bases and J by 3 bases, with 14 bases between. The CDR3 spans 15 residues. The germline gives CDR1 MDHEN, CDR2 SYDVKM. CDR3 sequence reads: CASSLPSLLDYEQYF. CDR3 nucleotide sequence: TGTGCCAGCAGTTTACCTTCGCTTCTAGACTACGAGCAGTACTTC.

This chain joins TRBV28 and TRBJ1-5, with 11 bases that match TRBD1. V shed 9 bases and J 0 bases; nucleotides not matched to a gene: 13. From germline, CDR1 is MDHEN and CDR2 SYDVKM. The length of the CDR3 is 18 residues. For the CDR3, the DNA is TGTGCCAGTCCACCACGGGACAGGGGGAAGTATAGCAATCAGCCCCAGCATTTT. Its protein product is CASPPRDRGKYSNQPQHF.

CDR3 nucleotide sequence: TGTGCCAGCAGCCTCCAAGGGTACACCGGGGAGCTGTTTTTT. This sequence encodes CASSLQGYTGELFF. The chain employs TRBV13 and TRBJ2-2; D ambiguous. The germline gives CDR1 PRHDT, CDR2 FYEKMQ (reference sequence). V was pared by 5 bases and J by 3 bases, with 10 bases between. The CDR3 has 14 residues.

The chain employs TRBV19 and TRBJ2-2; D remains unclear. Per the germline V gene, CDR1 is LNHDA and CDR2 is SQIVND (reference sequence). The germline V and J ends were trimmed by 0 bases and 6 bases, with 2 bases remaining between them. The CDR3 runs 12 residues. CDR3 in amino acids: CASSIEAGELFF. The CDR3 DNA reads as TGTGCCAGTAGTATAGAGGCCGGGGAGCTGTTTTTT.

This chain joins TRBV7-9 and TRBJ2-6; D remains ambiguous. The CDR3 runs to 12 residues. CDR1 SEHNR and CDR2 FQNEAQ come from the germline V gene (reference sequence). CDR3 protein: CGTVAGANVLTF. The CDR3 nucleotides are TGTGGGACGGTGGCTGGGGCCAACGTCCTGACTTTC.

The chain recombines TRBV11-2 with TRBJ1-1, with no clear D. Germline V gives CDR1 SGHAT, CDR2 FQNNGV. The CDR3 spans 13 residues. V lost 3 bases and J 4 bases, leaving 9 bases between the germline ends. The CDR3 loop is CASSLGLSTEAFF. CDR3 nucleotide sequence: TGTGCCAGCAGCTTGGGCTTGAGCACTGAAGCTTTCTTT.